Given below is one T cell receptor beta chain in context. What it binds is unknown. This CDR3 spans 14 amino acids. V lost 0 bases and J 3 bases, leaving 7 bases between the germline ends. The V gene's germline CDR1 is SGHRS and CDR2 YFSETQ. This entry comes from a study of OX40 agonist ivuxolimab in advanced cancers. Points from the study as a whole: Low clonal expansion, among the lowest seen, marked partial responders at 0.1-3.0 mg/kg.

Generated by immunoSEQ multiplex PCR, the TCRdb table keeps only in-frame clones and is missing some. The sample has 55,000 to 80,000 clones, roughly 90% seen once. The sequencing here drew on CD4+ or CD8+ T cells sorted from blood, taken in a trial of the OX40 agonist ivuxolimab. This TCR was sampled from an adult with an advanced solid tumor such as melanoma, head and neck, liver or kidney cancer. The chain carries TRBV5-1 and TRBJ1-5; D gene unclear. This chain's CDR3 is CASSLEGSNQPQHF. In DNA, the CDR3 is TGCGCCAGCAGCTTGGAAGGGTCCAATCAGCCCCAGCATTTT. Full variable domain (remainder filled in from reference TRBV5-1 and TRBJ1-5): KAGVTQTPRYLIKTRGQQVTLSCSPISGHRSVSWYQQTPGQGLQFLFEYFSETQRNKGNFPGRFSGRQFSNSRSEMNVSTLELGDSALYLCASSLEGSNQPQHFGDGTRLSIL.